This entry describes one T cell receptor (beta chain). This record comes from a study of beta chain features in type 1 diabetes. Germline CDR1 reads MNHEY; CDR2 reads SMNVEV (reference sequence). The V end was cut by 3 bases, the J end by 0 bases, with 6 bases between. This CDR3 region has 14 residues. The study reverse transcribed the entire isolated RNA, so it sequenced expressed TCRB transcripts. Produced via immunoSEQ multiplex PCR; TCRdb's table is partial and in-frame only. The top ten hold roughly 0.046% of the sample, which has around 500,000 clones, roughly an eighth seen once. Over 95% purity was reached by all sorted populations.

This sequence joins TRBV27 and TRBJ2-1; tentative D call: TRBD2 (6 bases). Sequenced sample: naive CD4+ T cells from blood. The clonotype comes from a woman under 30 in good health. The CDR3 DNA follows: TGTGCCAGCAGTTTTAGCGGCTCCTACAATGAGCAGTTCTTC. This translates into CASSFSGSYNEQFF.